The rows below give T cell receptor beta chains drawn from one sample of a study of T cells in Graves' hyperthyroidism and ophthalmopathy. Each CDR3 protein gets one entry after TCRdb re-called the multiplex PCR reads with MiXCR. Altogether a few hundred thousand distinct CDR3 sequences are present, 20% to 25% being singletons, with the ten largest covering about a quarter. Sample: blood. The receptors here all came from a man aged 18 to 30 with Graves' hyperthyroidism. CDR3s include the opening cysteine and the closing phenylalanine or tryptophan. The D gene is left open where the match is weak. Size is omitted from some rows. Given values are once, few, many or a class for expanded clones.

TRBJ2-2 TRBV2 - - CASSVRRGANTGELFF TGTGCCAGCAGTGTACGGCGGGGTGCGAACACCGGGGAGCTGTTTTTT
TRBJ2-2 TRBV12-3/TRBV12-4 many - CASREGVYTGELFF TGTGCCAGCAGGGAGGGGGTTTACACCGGGGAGCTGTTTTTT
TRBJ1-5 TRBV6-1 - TRBD1 CASSEQGVQPQHF TGTGCCAGCAGTGAACAGGGGGTTCAGCCCCAGCATTTT
TRBJ1-2 TRBV28 few TRBD1 CASSFSGQGGGYTF TGTGCCAGCAGTTTTTCGGGACAGGGCGGCGGCTACACCTTC
TRBJ2-7 TRBV11-2 few TRBD1 CASRGTGRYEQYF TGTGCCAGCAGAGGGACAGGGAGGTACGAGCAGTACTTC
TRBJ1-2 TRBV20-1 few - CSARPPNYGYTF TGCAGTGCCCGACCCCCGAACTATGGCTACACCTTC
TRBJ2-4 TRBV12-3/TRBV12-4 once - CASSLGTPLAKNIQYF TGTGCCAGCAGTCTCGGGACCCCCCTAGCCAAAAACATTCAGTACTTC
TRBJ1-1 TRBV28 many - CASGQGGTEAFF TGTGCCAGCGGCCAGGGAGGCACTGAAGCTTTCTTT
TRBJ2-5 TRBV5-1 - TRBD2 CASSPGLAGAPAETQYF TGCGCCAGCAGCCCTGGACTAGCGGGGGCCCCGGCGGAGACCCAGTACTTC
TRBJ1-1 TRBV6-5 many - CASSYSRTRGNTEAFF TGTGCCAGCAGTTACTCAAGGACGAGAGGGAACACTGAAGCTTTCTTT
TRBJ2-7 TRBV2 many - CASSDEGLDSYEQYF TGTGCCAGCAGTGACGAGGGCTTGGACTCCTACGAGCAGTACTTC
TRBJ1-2 TRBV4-1 - - CASSQVGRRDGYTF TGCGCCAGCAGCCAAGTCGGGCGGCGGGATGGCTACACCTTC
TRBJ2-7 TRBV6-2/TRBV6-3 once - CASSRSGQVYEQYF TGTGCCAGCAGCCGAAGCGGGCAGGTCTACGAGCAGTACTTC
TRBJ1-6 TRBV20-1 - - CSATRDVNSPLHF TGCAGTGCTACTCGGGACGTCAATTCACCCCTCCACTTT
TRBJ1-1 TRBV5-1 - - CASSKKETGNTEAFF TGCGCCAGCAGCAAAAAAGAGACAGGGAACACTGAAGCTTTCTTT
TRBJ2-5 TRBV30 - - CAWGQLQETQYF TGTGCCTGGGGACAACTCCAAGAGACCCAGTACTTC
TRBJ1-5 TRBV28 many - CASSLKDWYGNQPQHF TGTGCCAGCAGCTTAAAGGATTGGTACGGCAATCAGCCCCAGCATTTT
TRBJ2-5 TRBV2 - TRBD1 CASSEQTGGTQYF TGTGCCAGCAGTGAGCAAACAGGGGGGACCCAGTACTTC
TRBJ1-1 TRBV27 many - CASSPTGNFMNTEAFF TGTGCCAGCAGTCCGACAGGTAACTTCATGAACACTGAAGCTTTCTTT
TRBJ1-1 TRBV15 many - CATSRGWKGDTEAFF TGTGCCACCAGCAGAGGTTGGAAGGGGGACACTGAAGCTTTCTTT
TRBJ2-7 TRBV27 many - CATSLRGYEQYF TGTGCCACCTCATTGAGGGGTTACGAGCAGTACTTC
TRBJ1-5 TRBV6-5 many - CASSPDRAAQPQHF TGTGCCAGCAGCCCCGACCGAGCTGCACAGCCCCAGCATTTT
TRBJ2-2 TRBV11-3 many - CASSLRGEATGELFF TGTGCCAGCAGCTTAAGGGGGGAAGCGACCGGGGAGCTGTTTTTT
TRBJ2-7 TRBV7-9 many - CASSLFEYEQYF TGTGCCAGCAGCTTATTCGAGTACGAGCAGTACTTC
TRBJ2-4 TRBV5-1 - - CASSSTPGQLAKNIQYF TGCGCCAGCAGCTCCACACCGGGACAACTAGCCAAAAACATTCAGTACTTC
TRBJ1-6 TRBV12-3/TRBV12-4 few TRBD1 CASSFGRGPNSPLHF TGTGCCAGCAGTTTTGGAAGGGGGCCTAATTCACCCCTCCACTTT
TRBJ1-3 TRBV7-8 many - CASSFPPGDSGNTIYF TGTGCCAGCAGCTTTCCTCCAGGGGACTCTGGAAACACCATATATTTT
TRBJ1-6 TRBV27 few TRBD1 CATTNPRDRGPLHF TGTGCCACGACCAACCCCCGGGACAGGGGCCCCCTCCACTTT
TRBJ1-5 TRBV28 many - CASTLSGPAVSQHF TGTGCCAGCACCCTATCAGGCCCGGCGGTGTCCCAGCATTTT